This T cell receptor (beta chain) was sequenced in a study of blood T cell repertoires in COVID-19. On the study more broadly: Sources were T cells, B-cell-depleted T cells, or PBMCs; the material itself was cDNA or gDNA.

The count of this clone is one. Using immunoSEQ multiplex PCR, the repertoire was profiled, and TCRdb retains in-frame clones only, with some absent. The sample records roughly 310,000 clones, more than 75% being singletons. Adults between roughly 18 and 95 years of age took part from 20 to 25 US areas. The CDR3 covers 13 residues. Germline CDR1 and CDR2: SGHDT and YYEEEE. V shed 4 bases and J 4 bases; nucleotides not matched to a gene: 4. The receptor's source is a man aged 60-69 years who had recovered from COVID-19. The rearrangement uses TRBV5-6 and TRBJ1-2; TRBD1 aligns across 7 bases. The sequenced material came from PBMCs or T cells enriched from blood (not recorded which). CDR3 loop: CASSPGQLYGYTF. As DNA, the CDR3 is TGTGCCAGCAGCCCGGGACAGCTCTATGGCTACACCTTC.